A single sample gave rise to the 24 T cell receptor beta chains below, sequenced in a study of OX40 agonist ivuxolimab in advanced cancers. The method was immunoSEQ multiplex PCR; TCRdb's version includes in-frame clones alone and lacks a portion of them. The table lists about 80,000 clones, roughly 89% of them singletons. Sequencing was performed on CD4+ or CD8+ T cells sorted from blood, taken in a trial of the OX40 agonist ivuxolimab. The receptors originated from an adult with an advanced solid tumor such as melanoma, head and neck, liver or kidney cancer.

This chain joins TRBV19 and TRBJ2-7; tentatively, D is TRBD1 (6 bases). CDR3 length equals 14 residues. Germline values: CDR1 LNHDA, CDR2 SQIVND (reference sequence). Between the trimmed V and J ends, which lost 4 bases and 2 bases, there was a span of 12 bases. DNA for the CDR3: TGTGCCAGTAGTACCCAGGGGTTGGCCTACGAGCAGTACTTC. Its protein product is CASSTQGLAYEQYF.

The V call is TRBV7-8, the J call TRBJ2-7; 7 nucleotides agree with TRBD1. Per germline, CDR1 SGHVS and CDR2 FQNEAQ. Losses at the gene ends were 5 bases for V and 3 bases for J; bases not matched to a gene: 4. The CDR3 runs 13 residues. DNA of the CDR3: TGTGCCAGCAGCGCCGGGACAGACTACGAGCAGTACTTC. This gives the protein CASSAGTDYEQYF.

The V call is TRBV15, the J call TRBJ1-3; D unclear. The length of the CDR3 is 15 residues. The V gene lost 0 bases and the J gene lost 3 bases, with 9 bases spanning the gap. Germline V gives CDR1 LNHNV, CDR2 YYDKDF (reference sequence). CDR3 residues: CATSRDRQIGNTIYF. CDR3 nucleotide sequence: TGTGCCACCAGCAGAGATAGGCAGATTGGAAACACCATATATTTT.

The CDR3 loop reads CASRRQGALFGEQFF. CDR3 nucleotide sequence: TGTGCCAGCAGGAGACAGGGGGCTCTATTTGGTGAGCAGTTCTTC. This rearrangement joins TRBV2 to TRBJ2-1, with 10 bases lining up with TRBD1. With V trimmed by 6 bases and J by 9 bases, 11 bases remained unmatched. CDR3 length: 15 residues. The germline CDR1 and CDR2 sequences are SNHLY and FYNNEI.

The genes are TRBV19 and TRBJ2-1; TRBD2 matches 13 bases. V gave up 3 bases and J gave up 9 bases; unmatched junction bases: 5. Per germline, CDR1 LNHDA and CDR2 SQIVND (reference sequence). CDR3 length: 15 residues. CDR3 in amino acids: CASSIRTSGSGEQFF. The CDR3 DNA follows: TGTGCCAGTAGTATTCGGACTAGCGGGAGCGGTGAGCAGTTCTTC.

This rearrangement joins TRBV5-1 to TRBJ2-3, with 8 bases identical to TRBD2. The germline V gene has CDR1 SGHRS and CDR2 YFSETQ. This CDR3 has 16 amino acids. Losses at the gene ends were 4 bases for V and 2 bases for J; bases not matched to a gene: 9. CDR3 coding DNA: TGCGCCAGCAGCGCGGGCAGCGGGAGAGTCACAGATACGCAGTATTTT. This gives the protein CASSAGSGRVTDTQYF.

This clone was counted a single time. The gene calls are TRBV6-5 and TRBJ1-5, with 7 bases identical to TRBD1. This CDR3 spans 14 amino acids. The V segment lost 6 bases and the J segment 5 bases; nucleotides outside the gene matches: 7. Germline lookup yields CDR1 MNHEY and CDR2 SVGAGI. CDR3 bases: TGTGCCAGCAGAGCAAGACAGGGTCATCAGCCCCAGCATTTT. Amino acids: CASRARQGHQPQHF.

This sequence joins TRBV5-1 and TRBJ1-1; D possibly corresponds to TRBD1 (6 bases). Germline V gene sequence: CDR1 SGHRS, CDR2 YFSETQ. The CDR3 spans 14 residues. V was trimmed by 3 bases and J by 1 base, leaving 10 bases between them. The CDR3 loop is CASSSGTPNTEAFF. For the CDR3, the DNA is TGCGCCAGCAGCTCCGGGACACCGAACACTGAAGCTTTCTTT.

The chain carries TRBV5-1 and TRBJ2-1; no firm D call. Trimming pared 5 bases from V and 9 bases from J, leaving 21 bases between. The germline gives CDR1 SGHRS, CDR2 YFSETQ. The CDR3 spans 15 residues. CDR3 in DNA: TGCGCCAGCAGAGAGTGGGCAGGCGTGAATGGTGAGCAGTTCTTC. This sequence encodes CASREWAGVNGEQFF. Complete variable domain (other parts from reference TRBV5-1 and TRBJ2-1): KAGVTQTPRYLIKTRGQQVTLSCSPISGHRSVSWYQQTPGQGLQFLFEYFSETQRNKGNFPGRFSGRQFSNSRSEMNVSTLELGDSALYLCASREWAGVNGEQFFGPGTRLTVL.

V gene TRBV2 combines with J gene TRBJ1-3; D remains unclear. Germline V CDR1 and CDR2: SNHLY, FYNNEI. With 2 bases removed from V and 0 bases from J, the gap between germline ends came to 11 bases. CDR3 size: 16 residues. The CDR3 protein is CASSELGDFSGNTIYF. The CDR3 DNA is TGTGCCAGCAGTGAACTAGGCGATTTCTCTGGAAACACCATATATTTT.

The chain is built from TRBV6-1 and TRBJ2-5, with D hard to call. Germline-derived CDR1 and CDR2 are MNHNS and SASEGT. The CDR3 has 11 amino acids. With 7 bases removed from V and 5 bases from J, the gap between germline ends came to 8 bases. The CDR3 DNA follows: TGTGCCAGCACTACGAAGGAGACCCAGTACTTC. It codes for CASTTKETQYF.

CDR3: CASRAGVGLAGGKLETQYF. CDR3 nucleotide sequence: TGTGCCAGCAGGGCCGGAGTCGGACTAGCGGGGGGGAAACTGGAGACCCAGTACTTC. The chain couples TRBV28 to TRBJ2-5, with TRBD2 matching 15 bases. With V trimmed by 6 bases and J by 5 bases, 16 bases remained unmatched. Germline V gene sequence: CDR1 MDHEN, CDR2 SYDVKM. CDR3 length: 19 residues. Full variable domain (outside the CDR3, taken from reference TRBV28 and TRBJ2-5): DVKVTQSSRYLVKRTGEKVFLECVQDMDHENMFWYRQDPGLGLRLIYFSYDVKMKEKGDIPEGYSVSREKKERFSLILESASTNQTSMYLCASRAGVGLAGGKLETQYFGPGTRLLVL.

The rearrangement joins TRBV5-4 to TRBJ2-7, with TRBD1 matching 8 bases. J was trimmed by 0 bases and V by 9 bases; bases with no gene match: 11. Germline CDR1 SGHNT, CDR2 YYREEE (reference sequence). There are 15 residues in the CDR3. Here the CDR3 reads CAIARQGKSSYEQYF. For the CDR3, the DNA is TGTGCCATCGCCCGACAGGGGAAAAGCTCCTACGAGCAGTACTTC.

The chain combines TRBV9 with TRBJ2-3, with 7 bases that match TRBD2. V lost 1 base, J lost 1 base, and 15 bases stayed unmatched. The CDR3 loop spans 19 amino acids. Germline V gene sequence: CDR1 SGDLS, CDR2 YYNGEE. CDR3 amino acids: CASSVHKDRRGGGTDTQYF. The CDR3 DNA follows: TGTGCCAGCAGCGTACATAAGGATCGGCGGGGAGGGGGCACAGATACGCAGTATTTT.

The chain joins TRBV10-2 to TRBJ1-1; TRBD1 matches at 8 bases. Germline lookup yields CDR1 WSHSY and CDR2 SAAADI. The CDR3 runs to 17 residues. J was trimmed by 2 bases and V by 2 bases; bases with no gene match: 10. This chain's CDR3 is CASSERTGWLGNTEAFF. CDR3 in DNA: TGCGCCAGCAGTGAGAGGACAGGGTGGTTAGGAAACACTGAAGCTTTCTTT.

The chain joins TRBV5-1 to TRBJ2-1; D is undetermined. From germline, CDR1 is SGHRS and CDR2 YFSETQ. This CDR3 has 18 residues. Trimming took off 1 base at V and 1 base at J, with 18 bases between the two ends. As DNA, the CDR3 is TGCGCCAGCAGCTTGAGAGGTCAGAACAACCCATCCTACAATGAGCAGTTCTTC. Its translation is CASSLRGQNNPSYNEQFF.

The chain couples TRBV6-1 to TRBJ1-1; D is uncertain. CDR3 length equals 15 residues. V dropped 7 bases and J dropped 3 bases, with 18 bases sitting between them. Germline CDR1 reads MNHNS; CDR2 reads SASEGT. Here the CDR3 reads CASTRDSRRYTEAFF. The CDR3 DNA follows: TGTGCCAGCACCCGAGACTCTCGACGATACACTGAAGCTTTCTTT.

This chain joins TRBV9 and TRBJ2-2, with D perhaps matching TRBD1 (5 bases). Trimming took 2 bases from V and 6 from J, leaving 14 bases between them. This CDR3 has 15 residues. Per the germline V gene, CDR1 is SGDLS and CDR2 is YYNGEE. CDR3 sequence: CASSVRPAGSGELFF. Written as DNA, the CDR3 is TGTGCCAGCAGCGTCCGACCAGCAGGGTCCGGGGAGCTGTTTTTT. Supplemented by reference TRBV9 and TRBJ2-2, the full variable domain reads DSGVTQTPKHLITATGQRVTLRCSPRSGDLSVYWYQQSLDQGLQFLIQYYNGEERAKGNILERFSAQQFPDLHSELNLSSLELGDSALYFCASSVRPAGSGELFFGEGSRLTVL.

The chain carries TRBV7-9 and TRBJ1-1, with TRBD1 matching over 9 bases. With V trimmed by 3 bases and J by 4 bases, 3 bases remained unmatched. Germline CDR1 reads SEHNR; CDR2 reads FQNEAQ (reference sequence). There are 14 residues in the CDR3. The CDR3 region is CASSFGQGLTEAFF. Written as DNA, the CDR3 is TGTGCCAGCAGCTTTGGACAGGGGCTCACTGAAGCTTTCTTT.

The rearrangement joins TRBV30 to TRBJ1-2; tentatively, D is TRBD1 (5 bases). The germline V gene has CDR1 GTSNPN and CDR2 SVGIG (reference sequence). V lost 1 base and J 3 bases, leaving 9 bases between the germline ends. The CDR3 spans 13 residues. The CDR3 DNA reads TGTGCCTGGAGTGCCGGGACGGACTATGGCTACACCTTC. Its translation is CAWSAGTDYGYTF.

The chain carries TRBV10-3 and TRBJ2-2; unclear D gene. The CDR3 loop spans 13 amino acids. CDR1 and CDR2 (germline): ENHRY, SYGVKD. With 0 bases removed from V and 7 bases from J, the gap between germline ends came to 6 bases. CDR3 DNA sequence: TGTGCCATCAGTGAGTCCGTTAACGGGGAGCTGTTTTTT. Protein sequence: CAISESVNGELFF.

The J gene is TRBJ2-5, the V gene TRBV27; 8 bases are shared with TRBD2. The J call may be incorrect, as the DNA end agrees better with TRBJ2-7. Germline-derived CDR1 and CDR2 are MNHEY and SMNVEV (reference sequence). This CDR3 spans 15 amino acids. In nucleotides, the CDR3 is TGTGCCAGCAGTTTAGGTAACCGGGGGGGTTACGAGCAGTACTTC. It yields the protein CASSLGNRGGYEQYF.

The chain is built from TRBV30 and TRBJ2-2; the match to TRBD2 covers 7 bases. The CDR3 is made up of 15 amino acids. Germline lookup yields CDR1 GTSNPN and CDR2 SVGIG (reference sequence). Trimming removed 1 base from V and 5 bases from J; junction bases left unmatched: 7. As DNA, the CDR3 is TGTGCCTGGAGTGGGCGGCGGGGGAGTACCGGGGAGCTGTTTTTT. It translates to CAWSGRRGSTGELFF.

The genes are TRBV30 and TRBJ2-2; D tentatively reads TRBD1 or TRBD2 (5 bases each). The CDR3 has 15 residues. V was shortened by 8 bases and J by 5 bases, with 21 bases between the two germline ends. Germline CDR1 GTSNPN, CDR2 SVGIG (reference sequence). Here the CDR3 reads CALSPSGTFTGELFF. The CDR3 DNA reads as TGTGCCCTAAGCCCTTCCGGGACGTTTACCGGGGAGCTGTTTTTT.